What follows is one T cell receptor beta chain and its context. Its antigen remains unidentified. The data belong to a study of cytomegalovirus exposure and HLA in healthy donors. Whole-study findings and limits: It was likely that a cluster of highly shared sequence variants was a sequencing artifact. Among TCR beta chains, those listed as cytomegalovirus-associated numbered under 200.

V was clipped by 5 bases and J by 4 bases; unmatched bases: 1. The CDR3 is made up of 13 amino acids. CDR1 and CDR2 from the germline V gene are SGHNT and YYREEE (reference sequence). The PCR contained 60 Vbeta and 13 Jbeta primers. Assay used: immunoSEQ multiplex PCR; TCRdb lists only in-frame clones, some missing. The sample contains 150,000 to 250,000 clones, 79% of which appear only once. Sequencing was done on a sample of PBMCs. The chain combines TRBV5-4 with TRBJ1-1, with 11 positions matching TRBD1. The source of this sequence is a girl between 5 and 17 years old in good health and CMV-seropositive. DNA for the CDR3: TGTGCCAGCAGGGGGACAGGGGGCACTGAAGCTTTCTTT. The encoded protein is CASRGTGGTEAFF.